The present entry profiles one T cell receptor (beta chain) with its context. The data are from a study of CD8+CD57+ T cells in acquired aplastic anemia. Those patients picked for sequencing had displayed CD8+CD57+ cell expansion on flow cytometry. The cohort consisted entirely of patients having severe acquired aplastic anemia. Prior therapy had not been administered to any patient at the time of blood sampling. J gave up 2 bases and V 0 bases, and 10 bases lay outside the gene matches. CDR3 length: 17 amino acids. CDR1 is MNHEY and CDR2 is SVGEGT in the germline V gene. CDR3 and TCR beta VDJ profiling relied on a genomic DNA template. TCRdb fed the reads into MiXCR, producing one record per CDR3 protein. The data show some 180,000 distinct CDR3 sequences, 48% seen once.

The source of this sequence is a human donor with aplastic anemia. Sequencing was performed on sorted CD4+, CD8+, or CD8+CD57+ T cells (not recorded which) from PBMCs. The chain recombines TRBV6-2 or TRBV6-3 with TRBJ2-7; 7 bases are a match to TRBD1. This chain's CDR3 is CASSYSISGTATYEQYF. CDR3 bases: TGTGCCAGCAGTTACTCGATCTCCGGGACAGCTACCTACGAGCAGTACTTC.